This is a list of T cell receptor beta chains from one sample in a study of blood T cell repertoires in COVID-19. Clones were sequenced by immunoSEQ multiplex PCR, and TCRdb holds only the in-frame ones, with some missing. This sample has 180,000 or so clones, with 75% to 90% found just once. Sequencing was performed on PBMCs or T cells enriched from blood (not recorded which). The receptors come from a man aged 40-55 years who had recovered from COVID-19. Both conserved end residues are part of each CDR3. Each record gives: J gene, D gene, clone size, V gene, CDR3 DNA, CDR3 protein. The D gene is left open where the match is weak. Expanded clones are given a class, and other clones once, few, many or no size at all.

TRBJ1-4 | TRBD1 | . | TRBV4-1 | TGCGCCAGCAGGGGACAGGGGGGAAATAATGAAAAACTGTTTTTT | CASRGQGGNNEKLFF
TRBJ2-1 | TRBD1 | . | TRBV24-1 | TGTGCCACCAGTGATTCCCGGGACAGGGTTGGTGAGCAGTTCTTC | CATSDSRDRVGEQFF
TRBJ2-5 | TRBD2 | once | TRBV28 | TGTGCCAGCAGCCCCGGGAGGGCGTACCAAGAGACCCAGTACTTC | CASSPGRAYQETQYF
TRBJ2-5 | TRBD1 | . | TRBV5-4 | TGTGCCAGCAGCTTGGCCGGGACAGAAGAGACCCAGTACTTC | CASSLAGTEETQYF
TRBJ1-3 | . | . | TRBV9 | TGTGCCAGCAGCGTAGCTCAGGGGCCAGGAAACACCATATATTTT | CASSVAQGPGNTIYF
TRBJ1-2 | . | . | TRBV28 | TGTGCCAGCAGTTTGGCCCCCTCAGGGGCCAACTATGGCTACACCTTC | CASSLAPSGANYGYTF
TRBJ2-7 | TRBD1 | . | TRBV4-1 | TGCGCCAGCAGCCAAGATTGGGGACAGCCCTACGAGCAGTACTTC | CASSQDWGQPYEQYF
TRBJ1-1 | . | . | TRBV5-1 | TGCGCCAGCGGCTCGGGGGGCGCGAGTAACACTGAAGCTTTCTTT | CASGSGGASNTEAFF
TRBJ1-1 | TRBD1 | . | TRBV10-3 | TGTGCCATCAGTCCAGACCGGGACAGTGAAGCTTTCTTT | CAISPDRDSEAFF
TRBJ1-5 | . | . | TRBV2 | TGTGCCAGCAGCAAGGAGGAGGGTCAGCCCCAGCATTTT | CASSKEEGQPQHF
TRBJ2-7 | . | once | TRBV6-2/TRBV6-3 | TGTGCCAGCAGTTACATGGGGGCGGACGAGCAGTACTTC | CASSYMGADEQYF
TRBJ1-4 | . | . | TRBV6-1 | TGTGCCAGCAGTGAAGGGCCCACCGCTGCAACTAATGAAAAACTGTTTTTT | CASSEGPTAATNEKLFF
TRBJ1-5 | . | . | TRBV30 | TGTGCCTGGAGTGCGACAGTGAGCAATCAGCCCCAGCATTTT | CAWSATVSNQPQHF
TRBJ2-3 | TRBD1 | . | TRBV6-5 | TGTGCCAGCAGTTACTCGGGGACAGCTAGCACAGATACGCAGTATTTT | CASSYSGTASTDTQYF
TRBJ1-5 | . | . | TRBV6-1 | TGTGCCAGCAGTGACAGGGCTGGCAATCAGCCCCAGCATTTT | CASSDRAGNQPQHF
TRBJ1-6 | . | . | TRBV5-1 | TGCGCCAGCAGCTTGTCTGGCGGGGAGAATAATTCACCCCTCCACTTT | CASSLSGGENNSPLHF
TRBJ1-5 | . | . | TRBV6-5 | TGTGCCAGCTGGGGGGGGCAAGGAGACAATCAGCCCCAGCATTTT | CASWGGQGDNQPQHF
TRBJ2-6 | TRBD1 | . | TRBV13 | TGTGCCAGCACCCCAGGGGGTCCTGGGGCCAACGTCCTGACTTTC | CASTPGGPGANVLTF
TRBJ2-1 | . | . | TRBV3-1/TRBV3-2 | TGTGCCAGCAGTTATCAGCGGGCCCTTAACAATGAGCAGTTCTTC | CASSYQRALNNEQFF
TRBJ2-2 | TRBD2 | . | TRBV7-7 | TGTGCTAGCAGCTTACGGGGGAGGGACACCGGGGAGCTGTTTTTT | CASSLRGRDTGELFF
TRBJ1-1 | . | . | TRBV30 | TGTGCCGGGGGGGGGCGGACTGAAGCTTTCTTT | CAGGGRTEAFF
TRBJ1-5 | . | . | TRBV6-1 | TGTGCCAGCAGTGAAGCCCAAGCTCAGCCCCAGCATTTT | CASSEAQAQPQHF
TRBJ2-5 | TRBD1 | . | TRBV30 | TGTGCCTGGGGACAGGGCCCAGAGACCCAGTACTTC | CAWGQGPETQYF
TRBJ2-4 | TRBD1 | . | TRBV29-1 | TGCAGCGTTGCTGACAGGGGGCAAAAAAACATTCAGTACTTC | CSVADRGQKNIQYF
TRBJ2-7 | . | . | TRBV11-2 | TGTGCCAGCAGCGCCCCGACAGGCAGCTACGAGCAGTACTTC | CASSAPTGSYEQYF
TRBJ2-1 | . | . | TRBV6-4 | TGTGCCAGCAGCCCTCTGGAGGGCCAAGGGCAGTTCTTC | CASSPLEGQGQFF
TRBJ2-3 | . | . | TRBV11-3 | TGTGCCAGCAGCCTCCAGCCCGGCGGGACAGATACGCAGTATTTT | CASSLQPGGTDTQYF
TRBJ1-5 | TRBD1 | . | TRBV5-1 | TGCGCCAGCAGCCTTTCCCCGACAGGGGCAGGCAATCAGCCCCAGCATTTT | CASSLSPTGAGNQPQHF
TRBJ2-3 | . | . | TRBV7-6 | TGTGCCAGCAGCTTAGGGGGGGGCCCAGATACGCAGTATTTT | CASSLGGGPDTQYF
TRBJ1-2 | TRBD1 | . | TRBV28 | TGTGCCAGCTCAAAAGCGGGGCAGGGGGCGCTTGGCTACACCTTC | CASSKAGQGALGYTF
TRBJ1-2 | TRBD1 | . | TRBV29-1 | TGCAGCGTCGGGGACAGTATGACCTATGGCTACACCTTC | CSVGDSMTYGYTF
TRBJ1-3 | . | . | TRBV10-3 | TGTGCCATCAGTATGACGGGAGGAAACACCATATATTTT | CAISMTGGNTIYF
TRBJ2-7 | TRBD1 | . | TRBV5-6 | TGTGCCAGCAGCTTGGTGGGACAGGCGGCCTTTTTC | CASSLVGQAAFF
TRBJ1-1 | TRBD1 | few | TRBV30 | TGTGCCTGGCAGGACAGGGGCATCCCGCGTGGGGCTGAAGCTTTCTTT | CAWQDRGIPRGAEAFF
TRBJ1-2 | TRBD1 | . | TRBV5-1 | TGCGCCAGCAGCTTAGGACAGGGGGCTCTCGGCTACACCTTC | CASSLGQGALGYTF
TRBJ1-5 | . | . | TRBV10-3 | TGTGCCATCAGTGGGACTCCCGGGAAACAGCCCCAGCATTTT | CAISGTPGKQPQHF
TRBJ2-2 | TRBD1 | few | TRBV6-5 | TGTGCCAGCAGAGGACAGGGGGAATGGACCGGGGAGCTGTTTTTT | CASRGQGEWTGELFF
TRBJ2-1 | . | . | TRBV18 | TGTGCCAGCTCACCCCCCGGACTTTACAATGAGCAGTTCTTC | CASSPPGLYNEQFF
TRBJ2-7 | . | . | TRBV7-2 | TGTGCCAGCAGCGTAAGGGACACCTACGAGCAGTACTTC | CASSVRDTYEQYF
TRBJ1-2 | . | . | TRBV5-1 | TGCGCCAGCAGCTCAGGAGGTGGACAGCCGAACTATGGCTACACCTTC | CASSSGGGQPNYGYTF
TRBJ2-1 | . | . | TRBV6-5 | TGTGCCAGCAGTTTCCGGGACTCGTACAATGAGCAGTTCTTC | CASSFRDSYNEQFF
TRBJ1-3 | . | . | TRBV9 | TGTGCCAGCAGCGTAGATCCCGGCCAGGGTTACTCTGGAAACACCATATATTTT | CASSVDPGQGYSGNTIYF
TRBJ1-1 | TRBD1 | . | TRBV3-1/TRBV3-2 | TGTGCCAGCAGCCACAGGACAGGGAGGAAGACTGAAGCTTTCTTT | CASSHRTGRKTEAFF
TRBJ2-6 | TRBD2 | . | TRBV27 | TGTGCCAGCACGCGAAGGTGGGGAGCGCCTAGCGGGGGAACTGGGGCCAACGTCCTGACTTTC | CASTRRWGAPSGGTGANVLTF
TRBJ2-2 | . | . | TRBV5-1 | TGCGCCAGCAGCCCATCCGGGGGTCGGACCGGGGAGCTGTTTTTT | CASSPSGGRTGELFF
TRBJ1-4 | TRBD1 | . | TRBV3-1/TRBV3-2 | TGTGCCAGCAGCCATGCCTCCAGGGGGACTAATGAAAAACTGTTTTTT | CASSHASRGTNEKLFF
TRBJ1-1 | . | . | TRBV11-3 | TGTGCCAGCAGCTTAGGGGCCCCCTCGGGGGGCACTGAAGCTTTCTTT | CASSLGAPSGGTEAFF
TRBJ2-2 | . | . | TRBV6-5 | TGTGCCAGCAGTCTCTTTGGGGGGTTCACCGGGGAGCTGTTTTTT | CASSLFGGFTGELFF
TRBJ1-2 | TRBD1 | . | TRBV11-3 | TGTGCCAGCAGCTCCGGGACAGGGGTCGGCTACACCTTC | CASSSGTGVGYTF
TRBJ2-7 | . | . | TRBV5-6 | TGTGCCAGCAGCTTGCTAGCCTCGCCTTACGAGCAGTACTTC | CASSLLASPYEQYF
TRBJ2-3 | TRBD2 | . | TRBV5-4 | TGTGCCAGCAGCTCCCTGGGGCTAGCGGGGACAGATACGCAGTATTTT | CASSSLGLAGTDTQYF
TRBJ2-1 | TRBD1 | many | TRBV5-1 | TGCGCCAGCAGCTTGGCACCGATCGGGACAGGGGGCTACAATGAGCAGTTCTTC | CASSLAPIGTGGYNEQFF
TRBJ2-7 | . | once | TRBV27 | TGTGCCAGCCATGCCGGGACACCCTACGAGCAGTACTTC | CASHAGTPYEQYF
TRBJ1-1 | . | . | TRBV29-1 | TGCAGCGTTGGGCGGGCTTCCATGAACACTGAAGCTTTCTTT | CSVGRASMNTEAFF
TRBJ2-5 | . | . | TRBV7-3 | TGTGCCAGCAGCTTAGGTTCGGGGAAGGAGACCCAGTACTTC | CASSLGSGKETQYF
TRBJ2-1 | TRBD2 | many | TRBV2 | TGTGCCAGCACGAAGCGGGACCCCTACAATGAGCAGTTCTTC | CASTKRDPYNEQFF
TRBJ2-7 | . | . | TRBV5-4 | TGTGCCAGCAGCTTTCCAGGGGTCGGCTACGAGCAGTACTTC | CASSFPGVGYEQYF
TRBJ1-2 | . | . | TRBV28 | TGTGCCAGCAGTCCTCCAGCTAACTATGGCTACACCTTC | CASSPPANYGYTF